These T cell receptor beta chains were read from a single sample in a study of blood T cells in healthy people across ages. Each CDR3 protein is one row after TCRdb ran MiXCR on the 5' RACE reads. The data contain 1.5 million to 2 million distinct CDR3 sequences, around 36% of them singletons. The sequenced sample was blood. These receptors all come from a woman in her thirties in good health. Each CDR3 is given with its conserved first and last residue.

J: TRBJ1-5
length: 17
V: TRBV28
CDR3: CASTLGLIGYSNQPQHF

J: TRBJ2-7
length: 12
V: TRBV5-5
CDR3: CASSFRQAKQYF

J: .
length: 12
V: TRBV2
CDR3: CASRGYSLEQYF

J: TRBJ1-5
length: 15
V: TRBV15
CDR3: CATSRGRQGFQPQHF

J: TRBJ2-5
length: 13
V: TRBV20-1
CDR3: CSALGGQQETQYF

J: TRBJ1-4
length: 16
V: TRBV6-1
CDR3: CASSEARGSTNEKLFF

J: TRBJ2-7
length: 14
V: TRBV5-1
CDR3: CASSPGQGQDSRYF

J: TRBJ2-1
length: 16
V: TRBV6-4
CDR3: CASSPRLAGSNNEQFF

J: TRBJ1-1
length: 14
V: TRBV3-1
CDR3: CASSLGSWDTEAFF

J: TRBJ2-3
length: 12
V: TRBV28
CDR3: CANQPRQGVQYF

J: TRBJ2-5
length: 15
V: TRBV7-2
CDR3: CTSSLGTGPQETQYF

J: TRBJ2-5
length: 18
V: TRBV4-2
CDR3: CASSQNFSGGALVETQYF

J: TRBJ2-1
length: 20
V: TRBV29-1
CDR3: CSVDLPLTSGGAIAYNEQFF

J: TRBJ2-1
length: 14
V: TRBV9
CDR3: CASSGPGSHNEQFF

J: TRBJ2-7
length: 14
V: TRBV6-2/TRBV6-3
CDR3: CASSLFGNPYEQYF

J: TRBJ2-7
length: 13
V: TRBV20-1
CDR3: CSASQGVKYEQYF

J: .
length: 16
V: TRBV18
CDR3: CASSSSLDTSTYEQYF

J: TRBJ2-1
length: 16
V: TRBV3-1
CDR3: CASSQLAGGRYNERFF

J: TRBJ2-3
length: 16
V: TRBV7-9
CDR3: CASSLKGQGFTDTQYF

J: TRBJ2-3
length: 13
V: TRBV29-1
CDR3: CSVEPSGWDTQYF

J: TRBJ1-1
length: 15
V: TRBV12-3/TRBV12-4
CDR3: CASSFSWTANTEAFF

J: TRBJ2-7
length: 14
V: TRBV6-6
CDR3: CASRQPGTAYEQYF

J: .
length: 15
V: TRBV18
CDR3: CASSPKRGAVHEQYF